These T cell receptor beta chains were read from a single sample in a study of metastatic and nonmetastatic thyroid tumors. TCRdb recomputed clones from the PCR reads via MiXCR. The table includes 24,000 or so clones, roughly 9.8% detected once. The source material was blood. These receptor sequences come from a female donor with papillary thyroid cancer or a benign thyroid nodule (not recorded which). Some clones in this sample may be carry-over from other donors' samples. Each CDR3 is given with its conserved first and last residue. Each record gives: J gene, D gene, CDR3 length, V gene, clone size, CDR3 protein, CDR3 DNA. A D gene is named only where the DNA matches it firmly. Expanded clones are given a class, and other clones once, few, many or no size at all.

j_call: TRBJ2-1
d_call: .
cdr3_length: 13
v_call: TRBV18
clone_size: few
cdr3_aa: CASSGEPYNEQFF
cdr3_nt: TGTGCCAGCTCGGGAGAACCCTACAATGAGCAGTTCTTC

j_call: TRBJ1-2
d_call: TRBD1
cdr3_length: 13
v_call: TRBV6-1
clone_size: .
cdr3_aa: CASSEEGASGYTF
cdr3_nt: TGTGCCAGCAGTGAAGAGGGGGCATCAGGCTACACCTTC

j_call: TRBJ1-4
d_call: .
cdr3_length: 15
v_call: TRBV27
clone_size: .
cdr3_aa: CASSSGRGGYEKLFF
cdr3_nt: TGTGCCAGCAGTTCTGGACGGGGGGGATATGAAAAACTGTTTTTT

j_call: TRBJ1-2
d_call: .
cdr3_length: 14
v_call: TRBV28
clone_size: many
cdr3_aa: CASSPTSGTYGYTF
cdr3_nt: TGTGCCAGCAGTCCGACTTCAGGGACCTATGGCTACACCTTC

j_call: TRBJ2-7
d_call: .
cdr3_length: 12
v_call: TRBV7-2
clone_size: many
cdr3_aa: CASSEGFHEQYF
cdr3_nt: TGTGCCAGCAGCGAGGGGTTCCACGAGCAGTACTTC

j_call: TRBJ1-1
d_call: .
cdr3_length: 16
v_call: TRBV19
clone_size: many
cdr3_aa: CASSKIHSGSNTEAFF
cdr3_nt: TGTGCCAGTAGTAAAATCCACTCCGGGAGCAACACTGAAGCTTTCTTT

j_call: TRBJ2-2
d_call: .
cdr3_length: 12
v_call: TRBV4-1
clone_size: many
cdr3_aa: CASSQEGGELFF
cdr3_nt: TGCGCCAGCAGCCAAGAGGGCGGGGAGCTGTTTTTT

j_call: TRBJ1-4
d_call: .
cdr3_length: 15
v_call: TRBV10-3
clone_size: many
cdr3_aa: CAISDPSGVNEKLFF
cdr3_nt: TGTGCCATCAGTGATCCTTCGGGGGTTAATGAAAAACTGTTTTTT

j_call: TRBJ2-1
d_call: TRBD2
cdr3_length: 18
v_call: TRBV4-2
clone_size: many
cdr3_aa: CASSQDRQTSGTYNEQFF
cdr3_nt: TGTGCCAGCAGCCAAGATCGGCAAACTAGCGGGACGTACAATGAGCAGTTCTTC

j_call: TRBJ2-3
d_call: TRBD2
cdr3_length: 14
v_call: TRBV29-1
clone_size: few
cdr3_aa: CSVDPREGMDTQYF
cdr3_nt: TGCAGCGTTGATCCCAGGGAGGGGATGGATACGCAGTATTTT

j_call: TRBJ2-3
d_call: .
cdr3_length: 17
v_call: TRBV27
clone_size: .
cdr3_aa: CASSPGSGLPREDTQYF
cdr3_nt: TGTGCCAGCAGTCCCGGGTCGGGCTTGCCGCGCGAAGATACGCAGTATTTT

j_call: TRBJ1-1
d_call: TRBD1
cdr3_length: 13
v_call: TRBV7-9
clone_size: many
cdr3_aa: CASSLVGDSEAFF
cdr3_nt: TGTGCCAGCAGCTTAGTTGGGGACAGCGAAGCTTTCTTT

j_call: TRBJ1-2
d_call: .
cdr3_length: 13
v_call: TRBV19
clone_size: few
cdr3_aa: CAISMIANYGYTF
cdr3_nt: TGTGCCATTAGTATGATTGCAAACTATGGCTACACCTTC

j_call: TRBJ2-3
d_call: TRBD2
cdr3_length: 14
v_call: TRBV30
clone_size: many
cdr3_aa: CASQLAGNTDTQYF
cdr3_nt: TGTGCCTCACAACTAGCGGGAAATACAGATACGCAGTATTTT

j_call: TRBJ2-1
d_call: .
cdr3_length: 12
v_call: TRBV28
clone_size: .
cdr3_aa: CASSLSRLEQFF
cdr3_nt: TGTGCCAGCAGTTTATCCCGACTCGAGCAGTTCTTC

j_call: TRBJ2-1
d_call: .
cdr3_length: 13
v_call: TRBV10-3
clone_size: many
cdr3_aa: CAISSQGNNEQFF
cdr3_nt: TGTGCCATCAGTTCACAGGGAAACAATGAGCAGTTCTTC

j_call: TRBJ2-2
d_call: .
cdr3_length: 16
v_call: TRBV6-2/TRBV6-3
clone_size: .
cdr3_aa: CASSYSRDSHTGELFF
cdr3_nt: TGTGCCAGCAGTTACTCTCGGGACTCCCACACCGGGGAGCTATTTTTT

j_call: TRBJ2-5
d_call: TRBD2
cdr3_length: 15
v_call: TRBV20-1
clone_size: many
cdr3_aa: CSAPGLAGRTETQYF
cdr3_nt: TGCAGTGCCCCCGGACTAGCGGGTCGAACAGAGACCCAGTACTTC

j_call: TRBJ2-7
d_call: .
cdr3_length: 15
v_call: TRBV4-1
clone_size: many
cdr3_aa: CASSLGQAGTYEQYF
cdr3_nt: TGCGCCAGCAGCCTCGGCCAGGCGGGAACCTACGAGCAGTACTTC

j_call: TRBJ2-3
d_call: TRBD2
cdr3_length: 14
v_call: TRBV7-6
clone_size: many
cdr3_aa: CASSSSGNTDTQYF
cdr3_nt: TGTGCCAGCAGCTCCAGCGGGAACACAGATACGCAGTATTTT

j_call: TRBJ1-4
d_call: TRBD1
cdr3_length: 16
v_call: TRBV12-3/TRBV12-4
clone_size: many
cdr3_aa: CASSLSRGRSNEKLFF
cdr3_nt: TGTGCCAGCAGTTTATCCAGGGGGCGTTCTAATGAAAAACTGTTTTTT

j_call: TRBJ1-1
d_call: .
cdr3_length: 14
v_call: TRBV20-1
clone_size: many
cdr3_aa: CSARVSAVYTEAFF
cdr3_nt: TGCAGTGCTAGAGTATCTGCAGTTTATACTGAAGCTTTCTTT

j_call: TRBJ1-5
d_call: TRBD1
cdr3_length: 15
v_call: TRBV6-1
clone_size: many
cdr3_aa: CASSDTTGGYQPQHF
cdr3_nt: TGTGCCAGCAGCGACACGACAGGGGGATATCAGCCCCAGCATTTT

j_call: TRBJ2-7
d_call: TRBD1
cdr3_length: 13
v_call: TRBV19
clone_size: many
cdr3_aa: CASSVTGAYEQYF
cdr3_nt: TGTGCCAGTAGTGTAACAGGGGCCTACGAGCAGTACTTC

j_call: TRBJ1-2
d_call: .
cdr3_length: 14
v_call: TRBV12-3/TRBV12-4
clone_size: .
cdr3_aa: CASSLTGPPLGYTF
cdr3_nt: TGTGCCAGCAGTTTGACTGGGCCACCCCTTGGCTACACCTTC

j_call: TRBJ2-5
d_call: .
cdr3_length: 15
v_call: TRBV6-2/TRBV6-3
clone_size: many
cdr3_aa: CASSSSSDLQETQYF
cdr3_nt: TGTGCCAGCAGTTCCTCAAGTGACCTTCAAGAGACCCAGTACTTC

j_call: TRBJ1-2
d_call: .
cdr3_length: 16
v_call: TRBV16
clone_size: many
cdr3_aa: CASSQSSRDTNYGYTF
cdr3_nt: TGTGCCAGCAGCCAATCGAGCAGGGATACTAACTATGGCTACACCTTC

j_call: TRBJ2-2
d_call: TRBD1
cdr3_length: 15
v_call: TRBV27
clone_size: many
cdr3_aa: CASIGGQGYTGELFF
cdr3_nt: TGTGCCAGCATCGGGGGACAGGGTTACACCGGGGAGCTGTTTTTT

j_call: TRBJ2-1
d_call: TRBD2
cdr3_length: 15
v_call: TRBV3-1
clone_size: many
cdr3_aa: CASSRPTSRDNEQFF
cdr3_nt: TGTGCCAGCAGTCGACCGACTAGCAGAGACAATGAGCAGTTCTTC

j_call: TRBJ2-3
d_call: .
cdr3_length: 17
v_call: TRBV9
clone_size: many
cdr3_aa: CASSVELGLSSTDTQYF
cdr3_nt: TGTGCCAGCAGCGTAGAATTAGGACTTTCAAGCACAGATACGCAGTATTTT

j_call: TRBJ2-4
d_call: .
cdr3_length: 13
v_call: TRBV12-3/TRBV12-4
clone_size: many
cdr3_aa: CASSWSSLDIQYF
cdr3_nt: TGTGCCAGCAGTTGGTCTAGCCTTGACATTCAGTACTTC

j_call: TRBJ2-1
d_call: .
cdr3_length: 12
v_call: TRBV11-2
clone_size: many
cdr3_aa: CASSLDRAMQFF
cdr3_nt: TGTGCCAGCAGCTTAGATCGGGCTATGCAGTTCTTC

j_call: TRBJ2-3
d_call: TRBD2
cdr3_length: 14
v_call: TRBV30
clone_size: .
cdr3_aa: CVSQLAGNTDTQYF
cdr3_nt: TGTGTCTCACAACTAGCGGGAAATACAGATACACAGTATTTT

j_call: TRBJ2-1
d_call: .
cdr3_length: 16
v_call: TRBV6-2/TRBV6-3
clone_size: medium-sized
cdr3_aa: CASSYGKGRNYNEQFF
cdr3_nt: TGTGCCAGCAGTTACGGGAAGGGGAGGAACTACAATGAGCAGTTCTTC

j_call: TRBJ1-1
d_call: .
cdr3_length: 13
v_call: TRBV14
clone_size: many
cdr3_aa: CASSLALNTEAFF
cdr3_nt: TGTGCCAGCAGTCTCGCCTTGAACACTGAAGCTTTCTTT

j_call: TRBJ2-1
d_call: .
cdr3_length: 15
v_call: TRBV9
clone_size: many
cdr3_aa: CASSVGLSSYNEQFF
cdr3_nt: TGTGCCAGCAGCGTAGGACTTAGCTCCTACAATGAGCAGTTCTTC

j_call: TRBJ2-3
d_call: .
cdr3_length: 12
v_call: TRBV6-2/TRBV6-3
clone_size: many
cdr3_aa: CASSYGGYTQYF
cdr3_nt: TGTGCCAGCAGTTACGGGGGATATACGCAGTATTTT

j_call: TRBJ1-6
d_call: .
cdr3_length: 18
v_call: TRBV27
clone_size: few
cdr3_aa: CASISSLQAVLYNSPLHF
cdr3_nt: TGTGCCAGCATTTCCTCCCTCCAGGCGGTACTATATAATTCACCCCTCCACTTT

j_call: TRBJ2-2
d_call: TRBD1
cdr3_length: 15
v_call: TRBV7-9
clone_size: many
cdr3_aa: CASSSDRGSREELFF
cdr3_nt: TGTGCCAGCAGCTCGGACAGGGGAAGTCGAGAGGAGCTGTTTTTT

j_call: TRBJ2-1
d_call: .
cdr3_length: 13
v_call: TRBV28
clone_size: medium-sized
cdr3_aa: CASGFGVANEQFF
cdr3_nt: TGTGCCAGCGGTTTCGGGGTCGCCAATGAGCAGTTCTTC

j_call: TRBJ2-7
d_call: TRBD2
cdr3_length: 18
v_call: TRBV18
clone_size: .
cdr3_aa: CASSRAGTSGSSAYEQYF
cdr3_nt: TGTGCCAGCTCACGTGCCGGGACTAGCGGGAGTTCCGCCTACGAGCAGTACTTC

j_call: TRBJ1-1
d_call: .
cdr3_length: 14
v_call: TRBV27
clone_size: many
cdr3_aa: CASSSDSVPAEAFF
cdr3_nt: TGTGCCAGCAGCTCGGACAGCGTCCCTGCTGAAGCTTTCTTT

j_call: TRBJ1-1
d_call: .
cdr3_length: 15
v_call: TRBV11-2
clone_size: many
cdr3_aa: CASSGIGQSNTEAFF
cdr3_nt: TGTGCCAGCAGCGGAATCGGACAGTCGAACACTGAAGCTTTCTTT

j_call: TRBJ1-4
d_call: .
cdr3_length: 15
v_call: TRBV20-1
clone_size: .
cdr3_aa: CSARDASGFREKLFF
cdr3_nt: TGCAGTGCTAGAGATGCCTCCGGTTTCCGTGAAAAACTGTTTTTT

j_call: TRBJ2-3
d_call: TRBD2
cdr3_length: 19
v_call: TRBV19
clone_size: many
cdr3_aa: CASSIAGGGVAGGQDTQYF
cdr3_nt: TGTGCCAGTAGTATAGCGGGAGGGGGAGTTGCGGGAGGCCAAGATACGCAGTATTTT

j_call: TRBJ2-3
d_call: .
cdr3_length: 12
v_call: TRBV20-1
clone_size: many
cdr3_aa: CSALTVTDTQYF
cdr3_nt: TGCAGTGCCCTTACAGTCACAGATACGCAGTATTTT

j_call: TRBJ1-4
d_call: .
cdr3_length: 15
v_call: TRBV28
clone_size: many
cdr3_aa: CASSELDGRDEKLFF
cdr3_nt: TGTGCCAGCAGCGAACTGGACGGAAGAGATGAAAAACTGTTTTTT